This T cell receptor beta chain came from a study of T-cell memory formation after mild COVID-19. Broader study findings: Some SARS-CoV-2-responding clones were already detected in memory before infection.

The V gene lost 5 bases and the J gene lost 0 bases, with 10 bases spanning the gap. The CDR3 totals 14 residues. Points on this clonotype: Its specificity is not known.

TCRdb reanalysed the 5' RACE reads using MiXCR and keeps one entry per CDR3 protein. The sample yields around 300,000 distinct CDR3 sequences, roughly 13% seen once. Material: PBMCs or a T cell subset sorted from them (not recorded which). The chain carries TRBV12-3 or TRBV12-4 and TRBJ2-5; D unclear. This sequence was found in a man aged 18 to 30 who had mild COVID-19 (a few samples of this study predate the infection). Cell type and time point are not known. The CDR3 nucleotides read TGTGCCAGCAGTCCTCTAGAGTACCAAGAGACCCAGTACTTC. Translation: CASSPLEYQETQYF.